Listed below are T cell receptor beta chains from one sample, sequenced in a study of blood T cell repertoires in COVID-19. Clones were sequenced by immunoSEQ multiplex PCR, and TCRdb holds only the in-frame ones, with some missing. The repertoire includes about 150,000 clones, around 85% of them detected once, and roughly 4% sits in the top ten. Sequencing used peripheral blood. These receptors were obtained from a woman aged 70-85 years with acute or convalescent COVID-19. CDR3s include the opening cysteine and the closing phenylalanine or tryptophan. D genes are given only for firm matches. A clone size is listed for some rows: how often the clone was seen (once, few, many), or a class if it is expanded.

D: -
length: 13
V: TRBV30
size: -
J: TRBJ1-2
DNA: TGTGCCCGGTCGCCAGGACAGAACTATGGCTACACCTTC
CDR3: CARSPGQNYGYTF

D: TRBD1
length: 15
V: TRBV7-8
size: -
J: TRBJ1-1
DNA: TGTGCCAGCAGCCTCAACACAGGGGGGCTGACTGAAGCTTTCTTT
CDR3: CASSLNTGGLTEAFF

D: TRBD1
length: 16
V: TRBV7-8
size: -
J: TRBJ2-3
DNA: TGTGCCAGCAGCCCCGACAGGGCTGGGGGCACAGATACGCAGTATTTT
CDR3: CASSPDRAGGTDTQYF

D: TRBD2
length: 14
V: TRBV5-8
size: once
J: TRBJ2-5
DNA: TGTGCCAGCAGCTTGGAACTAGCGGGAGAGACCCAGTACTTC
CDR3: CASSLELAGETQYF

D: TRBD2
length: 15
V: TRBV5-4
size: once
J: TRBJ2-2
DNA: TGTGCCAGCAGCTACGGACTAGCGGGAGACGGGGAGCTGTTTTTT
CDR3: CASSYGLAGDGELFF

D: TRBD1
length: 14
V: TRBV6-5
size: -
J: TRBJ1-2
DNA: TGTGCCAGCAGGATTGGGACAGCCCTGGGTGGCTACACCTTC
CDR3: CASRIGTALGGYTF

D: TRBD1
length: 13
V: TRBV6-6
size: -
J: TRBJ1-1
DNA: TGTGCCAGCAGAACAACAGGGGACACTGAAGCTTTCTTT
CDR3: CASRTTGDTEAFF

D: -
length: 14
V: TRBV7-2
size: -
J: TRBJ1-1
DNA: TGTGCCAGCAGCTTGGGATCGGGGTTCGGTGAAGCTTTCTTT
CDR3: CASSLGSGFGEAFF

D: TRBD2
length: 16
V: TRBV10-3
size: -
J: TRBJ2-1
DNA: TGTGCCATCAGTGCTGTTGGGACTAGCGGGAGCGATGAGCAGTTCTTC
CDR3: CAISAVGTSGSDEQFF

D: TRBD1
length: 16
V: TRBV9
size: once
J: TRBJ2-7
DNA: TGTGCCAGCAGCGTACTTTCCGGGACAGGGCCCCACGAGCAGTACTTC
CDR3: CASSVLSGTGPHEQYF

D: TRBD2
length: 17
V: TRBV7-9
size: -
J: TRBJ2-3
DNA: TGTGCCAGCAGTTCCCCTAGCGGGAGGGATAGCACAGATACGCAGTATTTT
CDR3: CASSSPSGRDSTDTQYF

D: TRBD1
length: 16
V: TRBV24-1
size: -
J: TRBJ2-1
DNA: TGTGCCACCAGTGTAAAAGGGGGCAGGTCCTACAATGAGCAGTTCTTC
CDR3: CATSVKGGRSYNEQFF

D: TRBD1
length: 14
V: TRBV30
size: -
J: TRBJ1-1
DNA: TGTGCCTGGAGTCCGGGACAGGGGGACACTGAAGCTTTCTTT
CDR3: CAWSPGQGDTEAFF

D: TRBD1
length: 12
V: TRBV10-3
size: once
J: TRBJ1-1
DNA: TGTGCCATCAGTGGACAGGGCACTGAAGCTTTCTTT
CDR3: CAISGQGTEAFF

D: -
length: 12
V: TRBV30
size: -
J: TRBJ1-2
DNA: TGTGCCTGGAGTGTCGCTACGCATGGCTACACCTTC
CDR3: CAWSVATHGYTF

D: TRBD1
length: 17
V: TRBV2
size: -
J: TRBJ1-1
DNA: TGTGCCAGCAGTGAATTCGGGGTCGGCAGGGGGGACACTGAAGCTTTCTTT
CDR3: CASSEFGVGRGDTEAFF

D: -
length: 14
V: TRBV9
size: -
J: TRBJ1-1
DNA: TGTGCCAGCAGCGGAACCGTCGGGAACACTGAAGCTTTCTTT
CDR3: CASSGTVGNTEAFF

D: -
length: 13
V: TRBV7-3
size: -
J: TRBJ2-1
DNA: TGTGCCAGCAGCCCTGTGATAGACAATGAGCAGTTCTTC
CDR3: CASSPVIDNEQFF

D: TRBD1
length: 17
V: TRBV27
size: -
J: TRBJ2-1
DNA: TGTGCCAGCAGCCTAGACCCGGACAGGGGATCCTACAATGAGCAGTTCTTC
CDR3: CASSLDPDRGSYNEQFF

D: -
length: 14
V: TRBV27
size: once
J: TRBJ1-4
DNA: TGTGCCAGCAGGGGCAGGGGTAATGATGAAAAACTGTTTTTT
CDR3: CASRGRGNDEKLFF

D: -
length: 16
V: TRBV5-1
size: -
J: TRBJ1-1
DNA: TGCGCCAGCAGCTTGGAGAATGGTAAGGGGCACACTGAAGCTTTCTTT
CDR3: CASSLENGKGHTEAFF

D: TRBD1
length: 12
V: TRBV30
size: -
J: TRBJ1-1
DNA: TGTGCCTGGAGTCCGACAGGGGATGTAGCTTTCTTT
CDR3: CAWSPTGDVAFF

D: -
length: 13
V: TRBV6-1
size: -
J: TRBJ1-2
DNA: TGTGCCAGCAGTGAACTTCGCATTCGGGGCTACACCTTC
CDR3: CASSELRIRGYTF

D: TRBD1
length: 14
V: TRBV18
size: -
J: TRBJ1-4
DNA: TGTGCCAGCTCACGGACAGGGGGAAGGGAAAAACTGTTTTTT
CDR3: CASSRTGGREKLFF

D: TRBD1
length: 18
V: TRBV4-3
size: -
J: TRBJ1-4
DNA: TGCGCCAGCAGCGTCGGGACAGGGCTTCTTGCAACTAATGAAAAACTGTTTTTT
CDR3: CASSVGTGLLATNEKLFF

D: TRBD1
length: 15
V: TRBV6-6
size: few
J: TRBJ2-2
DNA: TGTGCCAGCAGTTACGACAGGGTTAACACCGGGGAGCTGTTTTTT
CDR3: CASSYDRVNTGELFF

D: TRBD1
length: 13
V: TRBV19
size: few
J: TRBJ2-2
DNA: TGTGCCAGCTCGGACAGGTACACCGGGGAGCTGTTTTTT
CDR3: CASSDRYTGELFF

D: TRBD2
length: 16
V: TRBV6-5
size: once
J: TRBJ2-1
DNA: TGTGCCAGCAGTTACGTCTCCGGGACTAGGAATCATGAGCAGTTCTTC
CDR3: CASSYVSGTRNHEQFF